These T cell receptor beta chains were read from a single sample in a study of glioma-infiltrating T cells. Using its own MiXCR run on the multiplex PCR reads, TCRdb lists one record per CDR3 protein. The data contain 150,000 to 200,000 distinct CDR3 sequences, about 32% of them singletons. Sequencing used glioma tissue, nonneoplastic brain tissue, or PBMCs (not recorded which). The receptor set was obtained from a human donor with low-grade glioma or glioblastoma, undergoing nonglioma brain surgery, or in good health (not recorded which). Both conserved end residues are part of each CDR3. D genes are given only for firm matches. A clone size is listed for some rows: how often the clone was seen (once, few, many), or a class if it is expanded.

len,d_gene,j_gene,abundance,v_gene,CDR3aa,CDR3nt
16,.,TRBJ2-5,.,TRBV27,CASSVAPRSTQETQYF,TGTGCCAGCAGCGTAGCTCCACGGAGCACCCAAGAGACCCAGTACTTC
12,.,TRBJ2-5,many,TRBV10-3,CAIGDLKETQYF,TGTGCCATCGGGGACTTGAAAGAGACCCAGTACTTC
16,TRBD1,TRBJ1-3,many,TRBV7-6,CASSLGQGSAGNTIYF,TGTGCCAGCAGCTTAGGACAGGGATCTGCTGGAAACACCATATATTTT
14,.,TRBJ2-2,.,TRBV10-3,CAISDRVEAGELFF,TGTGCCATCAGTGACAGGGTCGAGGCCGGGGAGCTGTTTTTT
13,.,TRBJ2-1,many,TRBV4-3,CASSHNGYNEQFF,TGCGCCAGCAGCCACAACGGCTACAATGAGCAGTTCTTC
15,.,TRBJ2-3,many,TRBV19,CASSIDYRSTDTQYF,TGTGCCAGTAGTATCGACTACCGAAGCACAGATACGCAGTATTTT
20,TRBD2,TRBJ2-6,few,TRBV7-9,CASSGRTSGTNPSGANVLTF,TGTGCCAGCAGCGGACGGACTAGCGGGACCAATCCCTCTGGGGCCAACGTCCTGACTTTC
14,TRBD1,TRBJ1-5,many,TRBV10-3,CATAATGDNQPQHF,TGTGCCACTGCAGCGACAGGGGACAATCAGCCCCAGCATTTT
16,TRBD1,TRBJ2-2,.,TRBV19,CASSLGQGAGTGELFF,TGTGCCAGTAGCCTTGGACAGGGGGCTGGCACCGGGGAGCTGTTTTTT
15,TRBD1,TRBJ1-5,.,TRBV10-3,CASSNSGQRNQPQHF,TGTGCCAGCAGCAATTCGGGACAGAGAAATCAGCCCCAGCATTTC
16,.,TRBJ1-2,.,TRBV20-1,CSARDRWDGGNYNYTF,TGCAGTGCTAGAGATCGGTGGGATGGGGGAAACTATAACTACACCTTC
14,TRBD2,TRBJ2-5,.,TRBV30,CAWEAGGRSETQYF,TGTGCCTGGGAAGCGGGAGGGCGGTCAGAGACCCAGTACTTC
15,TRBD1,TRBJ1-6,once,TRBV20-1,CSSPTGAAYNSPLRF,TGCAGTTCTCCGACAGGGGCTGCCTATAATTCACCCCTCCGCTTT
16,TRBD1,TRBJ1-5,many,TRBV6-4,CATQGDRGNLNQPQHF,TGTGCCACCCAGGGGGACAGGGGTAACCTTAATCAGCCCCAGCATTTT
14,.,TRBJ1-1,.,TRBV19,CASSKGPGNTEAFF,TGTGCCAGTAGTAAAGGTCCGGGTAACACTGAAGCTTTCTTT
15,TRBD1,TRBJ2-7,many,TRBV6-6,CASSYRDRVPYEQYF,TGTGCCAGCAGTTACCGGGACAGGGTTCCCTACGAGCAGTACTTC
13,.,TRBJ1-1,many,TRBV10-3,CATRGREDTEAFF,TGTGCCACCAGGGGCAGGGAGGACACTGAAGCTTTCTTT
13,.,TRBJ1-1,many,TRBV10-3,CAIKPGSNTEAFF,TGTGCCATCAAACCGGGGAGCAACACTGAAGCTTTCTTT
14,TRBD2,TRBJ2-3,many,TRBV7-9,CASSPTSATDTQYF,TGTGCCAGCAGCCCGACTAGCGCCACAGATACGCAGTATTTT
19,TRBD2,TRBJ2-1,many,TRBV27,CASSPEGGRELSSYNEQFF,TGTGCCAGCTCACCGGAGGGCGGGAGAGAACTGAGCTCCTACAATGAGCAGTTCTTC
15,.,TRBJ2-3,many,TRBV24-1,CATSATGKEADTQYF,TGTGCCACCAGTGCCACAGGGAAGGAAGCAGATACGCAGTATTTT
14,TRBD1,TRBJ2-3,many,TRBV6-1,CASSRTGRTDTQYF,TGTGCCAGCAGTAGGACAGGTCGCACAGATACGCAGTATTTT
15,.,TRBJ2-7,many,TRBV5-1,CASSPLGGRSYEQYF,TGCGCCAGCAGCCCCCTAGGCGGGCGCTCCTACGAGCAGTACTTC
12,.,TRBJ1-5,.,TRBV30,CAWSESADNQHF,TGTGCCTGGAGTGAATCGGCAGACAACCAGCATTTT
16,.,TRBJ2-3,many,TRBV4-1,CASSPPVPGEVDTQYF,TGCGCCAGCAGCCCACCCGTCCCGGGAGAAGTAGATACGCAGTATTTT
13,.,TRBJ2-7,many,TRBV25-1,CASTPGPPYEQYF,TGTGCCAGCACCCCGGGACCCCCTTACGAGCAGTACTTC
16,.,TRBJ2-1,.,TRBV5-4,CASSPRPELADNEQFF,TGTGCCAGCAGCCCGCGACCGGAGCTAGCCGACAATGAGCAGTTCTTC
16,TRBD1,TRBJ2-2,.,TRBV7-3,CASSLRGGDNTGELFF,TGTGCCAGCAGCTTACGAGGGGGCGATAACACCGGGGAGCTGTTTTTT
12,.,TRBJ2-7,many,TRBV6-5,CASSYNSYEQYF,TGTGCCAGCAGTTACAACTCCTACGAGCAGTACTTC
14,TRBD2,TRBJ2-1,many,TRBV6-5,CASSYSREGHEQFF,TGTGCCAGCAGTTACTCGAGGGAGGGGCATGAGCAGTTCTTC
15,TRBD1,TRBJ2-1,.,TRBV5-1,CASSLIRGISDEQFF,TGCGCCAGCAGCTTGATCAGGGGGATAAGCGATGAGCAGTTCTTC
14,.,TRBJ2-1,many,TRBV6-2/TRBV6-3,CASAVGSSYNEQFF,TGTGCCAGCGCAGTGGGAAGCTCCTACAATGAGCAGTTCTTC
22,.,TRBJ2-3,many,TRBV7-9,CASSLEAPSGDAKPTSTDTQYF,TGTGCCAGCAGCTTAGAGGCACCATCCGGGGATGCAAAACCGACTAGCACAGATACGCAGTATTTT
15,.,TRBJ1-2,.,TRBV19,CASSIAGRTNYGYTF,TGTGCCAGTAGTATTGCGGGCAGAACTAACTATGGCTACACCTTC
15,TRBD2,TRBJ2-1,.,TRBV11-1,CASSPKRERGNEQFF,TGTGCCAGCAGCCCAAAGCGGGAGCGGGGCAATGAGCAGTTCTTC
15,.,TRBJ1-1,many,TRBV3-1,CASSQGVGTNTEAFF,TGTGCCAGCAGCCAAGGCGTAGGGACGAACACTGAAGCTTTCTTT
15,TRBD1,TRBJ2-7,many,TRBV6-1,CASRRKGTGPYEQYF,TGTGCCAGCAGGCGAAAGGGGACAGGTCCCTACGAGCAGTACTTC
18,TRBD1,TRBJ2-1,.,TRBV7-9,CASSSGKTGPRGYNEQFF,TGTGCCAGCAGCTCAGGAAAGACAGGGCCCCGGGGCTACAATGAGCAGTTCTTC
14,TRBD1,TRBJ2-5,many,TRBV10-3,CAIRRQGVQETQYF,TGTGCCATCAGGAGACAGGGGGTCCAAGAGACCCAGTACTTC
14,TRBD1,TRBJ1-2,many,TRBV2,CASSQEGQGRGYTF,TGTGCCAGCAGTCAAGAGGGACAGGGAAGGGGCTACACCTTC
14,.,TRBJ1-4,.,TRBV7-9,CASSSVRRDEKLFF,TGTGCCAGCAGCTCCGTCCGGAGGGACGAAAAACTGTTTTTT
13,.,TRBJ2-7,.,TRBV5-4,CASSWHSGYEQYF,TGTGCCAGCAGCTGGCACAGCGGATACGAGCAGTACTTC
17,.,TRBJ1-5,many,TRBV19,CASSSSSVEQGYQPQHF,TGTGCCAGTAGTTCATCGTCTGTAGAACAGGGCTATCAGCCCCAGCATTTT
17,TRBD1,TRBJ1-5,few,TRBV12-3/TRBV12-4,CASSYPENRGGNQPQHF,TGTGCCAGCAGTTACCCGGAGAACAGGGGTGGCAATCAGCCCCAGCATTTT
13,.,TRBJ1-2,once,TRBV6-6,CASSWSGGDGYTF,TGTGCCAGCAGTTGGTCGGGGGGCGATGGCTACACCTTC
13,.,TRBJ2-4,many,TRBV7-6,CASSFGDQNIQYF,TGTGCCAGCAGCTTTGGAGATCAAAACATTCAGTACTTC
16,TRBD1,TRBJ2-7,.,TRBV5-1,CASSPFSRQGAYEQYF,TGCGCCAGCAGCCCTTTTTCTCGACAGGGGGCCTACGAGCAGTACTTC
14,.,TRBJ2-7,many,TRBV3-1,CASSQSYRVYEQYF,TGTGCCAGCAGCCAAAGTTATCGCGTCTACGAGCAGTACTTC
16,.,TRBJ1-6,many,TRBV20-1,CSARPRTVAYNSPLHF,TGCAGTGCTAGACCGCGGACAGTAGCCTATAATTCACCCCTCCACTTT
12,.,TRBJ1-1,many,TRBV7-9,CASSFSVGEAFF,TGTGCCAGCAGCTTCTCTGTGGGGGAAGCTTTCTTT
17,.,TRBJ1-5,many,TRBV20-1,CSAEIRDPGLRHQPQHF,TGCAGTGCTGAAATCCGGGACCCAGGATTGCGTCATCAGCCCCAGCATTTT
20,TRBD2,TRBJ2-3,.,TRBV4-3,CASSQGPGTSGSLGTDTQYF,TGCGCCAGCAGCCAAGGCCCCGGGACTAGCGGGAGTCTAGGCACAGATACGCAGTATTTT